This T cell receptor beta chain was recorded in a study of T cells in Graves' hyperthyroidism and ophthalmopathy. Amplified TCR beta CDR3 regions derived from RNA transcripts. In the first-round RT-PCR of the TCR CDR3, the HTBI primer set was used. MiXCR, run by TCRdb on the multiplex PCR reads, gives a single entry per CDR3 protein. The repertoire holds more than 350,000 distinct CDR3 sequences, about 17% seen once, with roughly 35% in the top ten. This clonotype was detected many times. Blood dates from first hyperthyroidism diagnosis, before any ophthalmopathy symptoms. The origin of this receptor is a woman in her thirties with Graves' hyperthyroidism that later progressed to Graves' ophthalmopathy. The sample consisted of blood.

This CDR3 is CASSFVHRTGGRYGYTF. The CDR3 DNA follows: TGTGCCAGCAGTTTCGTCCACCGGACAGGGGGACGGTATGGCTACACCTTC. V gene TRBV27 combines with J gene TRBJ1-2; 10 bases align to TRBD1. Germline V lookup: CDR1 MNHEY, CDR2 SMNVEV (reference sequence). The J segment lost 5 bases and the V segment lost 3 bases, leaving 12 bases of the junction unmatched. CDR3 length: 17 residues.